Listed here are 8 T cell receptor beta chains from one sample, sequenced in a study of shared clonotypes between healthy human individuals. Data came from immunoSEQ multiplex PCR; TCRdb stores just in-frame clones and leaves some out. The sample lists about 1 million clones; about 70% were seen once. The sequencing sample was made of memory CD4+ T cells sorted from blood. Subset of the sample: CD45RA-negative fraction. These receptors were obtained from a man younger than 30 in good health.

This clone was counted only a few times. The chain links TRBV6-1 to TRBJ2-2; D might be TRBD1 (6 bases). V was shortened by 2 bases and J by 4 bases, with 8 bases between the two germline ends. Per germline, CDR1 MNHNS and CDR2 SASEGT. The CDR3 length is 14 residues. In nucleotides, the CDR3 is TGTGCCAGCAGTGAAATAGGGGGCACCGGGGAGCTGTTTTTT. This encodes CASSEIGGTGELFF.

The chain recombines TRBV29-1 with TRBJ1-1; D gene uncertain. The CDR3 consists of 13 residues. Germline CDR1 SQVTM, CDR2 ANQGSEA. Trimming took 6 bases from V and 1 from J, leaving 12 bases between them. The CDR3 DNA reads as TGCAGCGTCCTAATGGACGGGAACACTGAAGCTTTCTTT. Its protein is CSVLMDGNTEAFF.

This rearrangement joins TRBV5-6 to TRBJ2-7, with D perhaps assigned TRBD1 or TRBD2 (5 bases each). The CDR3 totals 16 residues. The germline V and J ends were trimmed by 4 bases and 3 bases, with 20 bases remaining between them. Germline values: CDR1 SGHDT, CDR2 YYEEEE. In nucleotides, the CDR3 is TGTGCCAGCAGCGCATACAGGAGGCACCTAAACTACGAGCAGTACTTC. This encodes CASSAYRRHLNYEQYF.

The chain employs TRBV5-6 and TRBJ2-5; TRBD2 agrees at 8 bases. V shed 5 bases, J shed 2 bases, and the junction held 17 bases outside the gene matches. The CDR3 extends over 18 amino acids. Germline CDR1 SGHDT, CDR2 YYEEEE. CDR3 in amino acids: CASSPKARGGRGQETQYF. For the CDR3, the DNA is TGTGCCAGCAGTCCTAAAGCACGCGGGGGGCGAGGTCAAGAGACCCAGTACTTC. Complete variable domain (other parts from reference TRBV5-6 and TRBJ2-5): DAGVTQSPTHLIKTRGQQVTLRCSPKSGHDTVSWYQQALGQGPQFIFQYYEEEERQRGNFPDRFSGHQFPNYSSELNVNALLLGDSALYLCASSPKARGGRGQETQYFGPGTRLLVL.

This clone was observed a few times. The V gene is TRBV12-5, the J gene TRBJ1-5, with 12 positions matching TRBD1. CDR1 is LGHNT and CDR2 is FRNRAP in the germline V gene. J lost 2 bases, V lost 3 bases, and 5 bases had no gene match. The CDR3 spans 17 residues. The CDR3 loop reads CASGLGTGGWGNQPQHF. The CDR3 DNA follows: TGTGCTAGTGGTTTAGGGACAGGGGGCTGGGGCAATCAGCCCCAGCATTTT.

V and J are TRBV5-1 and TRBJ2-5; TRBD2 might be the D (6 bases). The CDR3 has 14 amino acids. CDR1 and CDR2 (germline): SGHRS, YFSETQ. With 2 bases removed from V and 2 bases from J, the gap between germline ends came to 10 bases. CDR3 protein: CASSFWREQETQYF. The CDR3 DNA is TGCGCCAGCAGCTTCTGGAGGGAACAAGAGACCCAGTACTTC.

This chain links TRBV30 with TRBJ2-5, with 7 bases matching TRBD2. V was pared by 3 bases and J by 2 bases, with 3 bases of the junction left unmatched. CDR1 is GTSNPN, CDR2 SVGIG, per germline (reference sequence). This CDR3 is 13 amino acids long. The CDR3 DNA sequence: TGTGCCTGGAGACCAGCGGGGCAAGAGACCCAGTACTTC. Amino acid sequence: CAWRPAGQETQYF.

Note on this clone: The sample holds other DNA sequences that translate to the same CDR3. The chain recombines TRBV10-3 with TRBJ2-5; the D is unclear. The length of the CDR3 is 12 residues. Deletions cut 0 bases from V and 5 bases from J, with 4 bases between. Germline V gene data show CDR1 as ENHRY and CDR2 as SYGVKD. The CDR3: CAISESRETQYF. Here the CDR3 DNA reads TGTGCCATCAGTGAGTCTAGGGAGACCCAGTACTTC.